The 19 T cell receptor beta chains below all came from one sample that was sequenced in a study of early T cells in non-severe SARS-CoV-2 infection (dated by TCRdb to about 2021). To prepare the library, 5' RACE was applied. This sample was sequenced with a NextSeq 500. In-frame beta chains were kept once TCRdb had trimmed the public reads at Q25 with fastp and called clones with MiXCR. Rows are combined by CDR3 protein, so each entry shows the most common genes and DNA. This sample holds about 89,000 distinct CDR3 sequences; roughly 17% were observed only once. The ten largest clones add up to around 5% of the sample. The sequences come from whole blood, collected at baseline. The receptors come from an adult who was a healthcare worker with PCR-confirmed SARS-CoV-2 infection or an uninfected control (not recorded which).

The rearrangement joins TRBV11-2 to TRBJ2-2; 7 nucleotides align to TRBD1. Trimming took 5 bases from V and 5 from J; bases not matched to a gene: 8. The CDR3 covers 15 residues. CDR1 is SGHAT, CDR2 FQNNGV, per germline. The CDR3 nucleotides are TGTGCCAGCAGCACCCGGGACAGTCGTACCGGGGAGCTGTTTTTT. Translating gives CASSTRDSRTGELFF.

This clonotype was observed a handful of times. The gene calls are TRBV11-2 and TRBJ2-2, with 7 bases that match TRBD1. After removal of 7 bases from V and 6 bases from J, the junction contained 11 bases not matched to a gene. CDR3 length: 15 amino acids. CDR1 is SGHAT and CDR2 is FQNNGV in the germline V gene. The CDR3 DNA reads TGTGCCAGCACTCCCCCGGGACAGCTGTCCGGGGAGCTGTTTTTT. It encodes CASTPPGQLSGELFF.

The CDR3 nucleotides are TGTGCCAGCAGTCCCCGGACAGGGGCATTGAACACTGAAGCTTTCTTT. Protein sequence: CASSPRTGALNTEAFF. The chain recombines TRBV6-6 with TRBJ1-1, with 9 bases aligning to TRBD1. This CDR3 is built from 16 residues. After removal of 5 bases from V and 0 bases from J, the junction contained 7 bases not matched to a gene. Per germline, CDR1 MNHNY and CDR2 SVGAGI (reference sequence).

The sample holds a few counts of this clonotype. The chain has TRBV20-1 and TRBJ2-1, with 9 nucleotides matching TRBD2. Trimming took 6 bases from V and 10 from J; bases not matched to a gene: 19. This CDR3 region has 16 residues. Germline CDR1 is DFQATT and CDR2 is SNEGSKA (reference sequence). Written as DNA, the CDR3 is TGCAGTGCAGTTAGGGAAGCGGGACTAGCCCCTATAGAGCAGTTCTTC. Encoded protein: CSAVREAGLAPIEQFF.

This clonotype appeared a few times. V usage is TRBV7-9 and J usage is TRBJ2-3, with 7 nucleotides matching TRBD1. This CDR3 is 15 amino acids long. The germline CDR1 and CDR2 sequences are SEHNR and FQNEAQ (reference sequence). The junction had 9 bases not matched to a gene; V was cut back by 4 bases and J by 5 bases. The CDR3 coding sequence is TGTGCCAGCAGCTATCAACAGGGGTCGAGAGATACGCAGTATTTT. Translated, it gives CASSYQQGSRDTQYF.

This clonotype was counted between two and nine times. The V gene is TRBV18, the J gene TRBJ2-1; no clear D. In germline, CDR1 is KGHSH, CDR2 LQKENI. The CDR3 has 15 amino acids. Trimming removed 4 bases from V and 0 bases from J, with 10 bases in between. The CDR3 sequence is CASSLGTDSYNEQFF. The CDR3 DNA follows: TGTGCCAGCTCACTAGGAACGGACTCCTACAATGAGCAGTTCTTC.

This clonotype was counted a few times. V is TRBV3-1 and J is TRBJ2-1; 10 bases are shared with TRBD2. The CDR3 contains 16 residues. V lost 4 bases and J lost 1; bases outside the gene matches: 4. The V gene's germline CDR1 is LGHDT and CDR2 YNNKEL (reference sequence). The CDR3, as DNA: TGTGCCAGCAGCCCGCCTAGCGGGAGATCCTACAATGAGCAGTTCTTC. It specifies CASSPPSGRSYNEQFF.

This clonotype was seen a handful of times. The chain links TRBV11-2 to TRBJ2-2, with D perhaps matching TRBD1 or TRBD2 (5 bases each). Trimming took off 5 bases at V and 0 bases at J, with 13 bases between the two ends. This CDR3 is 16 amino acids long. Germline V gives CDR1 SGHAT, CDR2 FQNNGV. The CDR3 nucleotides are TGTGCCAGCAGCCCCTGGGACGCCACGAACACCGGGGAGCTGTTTTTT. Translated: CASSPWDATNTGELFF.

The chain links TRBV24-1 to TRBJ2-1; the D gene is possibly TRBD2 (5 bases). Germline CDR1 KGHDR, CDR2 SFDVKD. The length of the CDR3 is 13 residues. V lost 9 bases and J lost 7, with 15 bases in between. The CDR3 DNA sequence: TGTGCCACCTCGCGCCGGGGTAGGAATGAGCAGTTCTTC. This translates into CATSRRGRNEQFF.

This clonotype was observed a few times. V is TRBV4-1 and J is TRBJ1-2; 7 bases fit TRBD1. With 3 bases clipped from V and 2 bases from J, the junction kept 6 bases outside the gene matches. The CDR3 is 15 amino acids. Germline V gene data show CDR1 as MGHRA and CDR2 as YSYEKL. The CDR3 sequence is CASSQQTGTNYGYTF. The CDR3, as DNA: TGCGCCAGCAGCCAGCAGACAGGGACCAACTATGGCTACACCTTC.

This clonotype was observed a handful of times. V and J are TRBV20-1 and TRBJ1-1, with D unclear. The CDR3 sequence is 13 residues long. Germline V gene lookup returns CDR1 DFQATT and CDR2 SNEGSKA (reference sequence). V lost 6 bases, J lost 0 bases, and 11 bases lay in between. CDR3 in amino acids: CSAPNGMNTEAFF. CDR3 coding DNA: TGCAGTGCCCCGAACGGGATGAACACTGAAGCTTTCTTT.

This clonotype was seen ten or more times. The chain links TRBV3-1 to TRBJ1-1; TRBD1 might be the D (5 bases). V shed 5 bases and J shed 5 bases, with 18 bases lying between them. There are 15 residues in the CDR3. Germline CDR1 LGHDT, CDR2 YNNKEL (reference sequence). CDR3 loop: CASSKTGGRDTEAFF. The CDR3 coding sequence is TGTGCCAGCAGCAAAACTGGGGGAAGAGATACTGAAGCTTTCTTT. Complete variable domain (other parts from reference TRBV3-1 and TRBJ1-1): DTAVSQTPKYLVTQMGNDKSIKCEQNLGHDTMYWYKQDSKKFLKIMFSYNNKELIINETVPNRFSPKSPDKAHLNLHINSLELGDSAVYFCASSKTGGRDTEAFFGQGTRLTVV.

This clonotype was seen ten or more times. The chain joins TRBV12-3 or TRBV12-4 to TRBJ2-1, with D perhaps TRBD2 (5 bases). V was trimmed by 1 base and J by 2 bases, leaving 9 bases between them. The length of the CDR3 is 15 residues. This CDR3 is CASSLGGVAYNEQFF. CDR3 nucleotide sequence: TGTGCCAGCAGTTTAGGGGGAGTTGCCTACAATGAGCAGTTCTTC.

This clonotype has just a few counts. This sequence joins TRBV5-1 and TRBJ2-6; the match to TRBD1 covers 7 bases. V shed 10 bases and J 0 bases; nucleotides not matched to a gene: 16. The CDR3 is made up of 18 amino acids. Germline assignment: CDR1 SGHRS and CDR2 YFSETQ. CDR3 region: CAGPPVRDRLSGANVLTF. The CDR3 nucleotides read TGCGCCGGTCCTCCGGTCCGGGACAGACTCTCTGGGGCCAACGTCCTGACTTTC. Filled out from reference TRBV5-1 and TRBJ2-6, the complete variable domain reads KAGVTQTPRYLIKTRGQQVTLSCSPISGHRSVSWYQQTPGQGLQFLFEYFSETQRNKGNFPGRFSGRQFSNSRSEMNVSTLELGDSALYLCAGPPVRDRLSGANVLTFGAGSRLTVL.

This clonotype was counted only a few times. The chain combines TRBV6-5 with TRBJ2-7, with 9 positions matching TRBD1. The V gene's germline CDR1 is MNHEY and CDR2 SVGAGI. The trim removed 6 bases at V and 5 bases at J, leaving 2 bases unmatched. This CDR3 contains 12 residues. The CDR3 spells CASRDRGNEQYF. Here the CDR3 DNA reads TGTGCCAGCAGGGACAGGGGCAACGAGCAGTACTTC.

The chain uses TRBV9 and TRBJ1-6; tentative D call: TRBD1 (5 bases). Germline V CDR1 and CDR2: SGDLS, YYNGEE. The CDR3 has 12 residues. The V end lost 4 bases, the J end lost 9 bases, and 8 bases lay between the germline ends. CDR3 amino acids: CASSWGSSPLHF. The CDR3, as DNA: TGTGCCAGCAGCTGGGGGTCTTCACCCCTCCACTTT.

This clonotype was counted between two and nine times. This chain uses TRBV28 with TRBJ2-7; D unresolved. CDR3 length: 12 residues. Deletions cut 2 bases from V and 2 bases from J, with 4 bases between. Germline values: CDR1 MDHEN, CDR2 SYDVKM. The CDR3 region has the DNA TGTGCCAGCAGTTTAAAACCCTACGAGCAGTACTTC. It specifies CASSLKPYEQYF.

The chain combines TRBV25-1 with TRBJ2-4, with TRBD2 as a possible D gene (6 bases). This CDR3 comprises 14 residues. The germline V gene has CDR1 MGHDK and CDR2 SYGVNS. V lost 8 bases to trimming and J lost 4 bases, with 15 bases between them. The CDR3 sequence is CASAAGTKKNIQYF. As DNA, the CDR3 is TGTGCCAGCGCCGCGGGGACCAAAAAAAACATTCAGTACTTC.

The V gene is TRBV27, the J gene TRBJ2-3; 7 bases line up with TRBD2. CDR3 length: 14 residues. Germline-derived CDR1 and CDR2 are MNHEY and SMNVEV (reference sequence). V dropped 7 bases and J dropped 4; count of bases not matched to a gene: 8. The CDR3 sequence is CASTGGREADTQYF. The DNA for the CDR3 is TGTGCCAGCACGGGCGGGAGAGAGGCAGATACGCAGTATTTT.